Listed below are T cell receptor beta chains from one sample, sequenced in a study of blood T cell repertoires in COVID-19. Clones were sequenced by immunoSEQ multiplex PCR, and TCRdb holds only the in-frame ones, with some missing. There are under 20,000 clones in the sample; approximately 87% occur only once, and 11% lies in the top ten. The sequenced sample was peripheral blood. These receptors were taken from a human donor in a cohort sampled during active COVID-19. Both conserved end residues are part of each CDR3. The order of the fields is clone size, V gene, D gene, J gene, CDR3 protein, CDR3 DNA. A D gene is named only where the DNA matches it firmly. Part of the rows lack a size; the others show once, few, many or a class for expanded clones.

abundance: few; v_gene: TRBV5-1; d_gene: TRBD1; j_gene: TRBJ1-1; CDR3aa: CASSLEGQAAEAFF; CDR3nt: TGCGCCAGCAGCTTGGAGGGACAGGCCGCTGAAGCTTTCTTT
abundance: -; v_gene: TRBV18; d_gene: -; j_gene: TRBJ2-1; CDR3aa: CASSPHEDSNEQFF; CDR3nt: TGTGCCAGCTCACCACATGAAGACAGCAATGAGCAGTTCTTC
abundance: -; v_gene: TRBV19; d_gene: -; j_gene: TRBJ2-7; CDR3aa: CASRPSGKYF; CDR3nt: TGTGCCAGTAGACCGTCGGGAAAGTACTTC
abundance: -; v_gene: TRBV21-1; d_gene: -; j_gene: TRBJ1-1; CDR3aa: CASTGPIGGDTEAFF; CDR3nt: TGTGCCAGCACCGGCCCCATCGGCGGGGACACTGAAGCTTTCTTT
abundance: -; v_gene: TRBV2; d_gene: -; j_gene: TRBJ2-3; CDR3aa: CASSGDQAILDTQYF; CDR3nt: TGTGCCAGCAGTGGCGACCAGGCGATTCTCGATACGCAGTATTTT
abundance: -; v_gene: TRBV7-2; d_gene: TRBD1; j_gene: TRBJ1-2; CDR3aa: CASSLVGGGGTGANYGYTF; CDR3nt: TGTGCCAGCAGCTTAGTTGGCGGGGGCGGGACAGGGGCTAACTATGGCTACACCTTC
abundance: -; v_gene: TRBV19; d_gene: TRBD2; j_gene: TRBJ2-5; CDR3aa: CASSVSTSGPQETQYF; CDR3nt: TGTGCCAGTAGTGTCTCGACTAGCGGGCCTCAAGAGACCCAGTACTTC
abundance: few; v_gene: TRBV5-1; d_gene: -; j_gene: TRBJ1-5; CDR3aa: CASSLQGNQPQHF; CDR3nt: TGCGCCAGCAGTCTACAGGGAAATCAGCCCCAGCATTTT
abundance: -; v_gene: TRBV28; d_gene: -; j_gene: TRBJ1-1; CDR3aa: CASSSPDTSGVEAFF; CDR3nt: TGTGCCAGCAGTTCCCCGGACACCTCGGGGGTTGAAGCTTTCTTT
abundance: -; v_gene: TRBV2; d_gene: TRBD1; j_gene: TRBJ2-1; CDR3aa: CASSRDRGVGQFF; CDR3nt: TGTGCCAGCAGCCGGGACAGGGGCGTCGGGCAGTTCTTC
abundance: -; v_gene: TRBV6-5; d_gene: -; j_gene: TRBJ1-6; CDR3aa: CASSPDSSGPPLHF; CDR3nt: TGTGCCAGCAGTCCAGACAGCTCAGGTCCACCCCTCCACTTT